This T cell receptor beta chain was observed in a study of PD-L1 blockade in urothelial cancer. Study summary: Most patients, about 85% of the roughly 30, were males with bladder-origin cancer.

Assay: immunoSEQ multiplex PCR; the TCRdb copy retains only in-frame clones and omits some. The repertoire consists of tens of thousands of clones, with around 80% occurring once and the leading ten covering approximately 3.6%. J gave up 2 bases and V 10 bases, and 10 bases lay outside the gene matches. Germline CDR1 is MNHNS and CDR2 is SASEGT. CDR3 length: 14 residues. The chain carries TRBV6-1 and TRBJ1-2, with TRBD1 identical over 7 bases. The sequencing used PBMCs, collected around atezolizumab (anti-PD-L1) treatment. The sequence derives from a man aged 65 to 85 with urothelial cancer. CDR3 in DNA: TGTGCCACGGTCTTAACCAGGGGGAACTATGGCTACACCTTC. Protein sequence: CATVLTRGNYGYTF.